Listed below are T cell receptor beta chains from one sample, sequenced in a study of control samples from healthy donors and cancer patients. Clones were sequenced by immunoSEQ multiplex PCR, and TCRdb holds only the in-frame ones, with some missing. The sample shows about 50,000 clones, approximately 94% of them seen only once. The specimen was PBMCs. Receptors were obtained from a man aged 25 to 40 with colorectal cancer. CDR3s include the opening cysteine and the closing phenylalanine or tryptophan. Size tells how often a clone was seen (once, few, many) or the class of an expanded clone, and some rows leave it out.

J	V	size	CDR3
TRBJ2-1	TRBV29-1	-	CSVAARWSSYNEQFF
TRBJ1-6	TRBV3-1/TRBV3-2	-	CASSQGIANRGSPLHF
TRBJ1-2	TRBV11-2	-	CASSSIILPLDRRYGYTF
TRBJ1-3	TRBV7-9	-	CASRIGSTIYF
TRBJ2-2	TRBV11-2	-	CASSQTGQGSTGELFF
TRBJ1-6	TRBV25-1	-	CASRGDRGLNSPLHF
TRBJ1-6	TRBV4-3	-	CASSQDPRDSPLHF
TRBJ1-1	TRBV5-1	-	CASSLGRTSNTEAFF
TRBJ2-5	TRBV10-2	-	CASSDGDRSQYF
TRBJ2-5	TRBV5-6	-	CASSWDWRSQETQYF
TRBJ1-6	TRBV7-2	-	CASSPITDSPLHF
TRBJ1-2	TRBV2	-	CASSEVRGYTF
TRBJ2-3	TRBV19	-	CASSPQGAGGPSDTQYF
TRBJ1-3	TRBV5-1	-	CASSPHGAESSGNTIYF
TRBJ2-2	TRBV4-1	few	CASSQEENILAGGTDGELFF
TRBJ2-7	TRBV12-3/TRBV12-4	-	CASSLNPYEQYF
TRBJ2-1	TRBV7-2	-	CASSPYSGPYNEQFF
TRBJ2-2	TRBV5-1	-	CASSLALGAGANTGELFF
TRBJ1-2	TRBV7-2	-	CASSLARGGYGYTF
TRBJ2-5	TRBV5-6	few	CASSPGLGETQYF
TRBJ1-3	TRBV13	-	CASSIYSGNTIYF
TRBJ1-1	TRBV29-1	-	CSANRGSNTEAFF
TRBJ2-1	TRBV2	-	CASSEPSRALYNEQFF
TRBJ2-3	TRBV24-1	once	CATSDPGGSLTDTQYF
TRBJ2-2	TRBV11-2	-	CASSPLKTGELFF
TRBJ1-2	TRBV30	-	CAWSVPLLTGANYGYTF
TRBJ2-5	TRBV7-9	-	CASSPRGGRGNDETQYF
TRBJ2-1	TRBV6-5	-	CASSGLAGTPGEQFF
TRBJ2-1	TRBV2	-	CASRGGTGNEQFF
TRBJ2-1	TRBV14	once	CASSRASAGYNEQFF
TRBJ2-1	TRBV4-2	-	CASSQAGTSGGAGAYEQFF
TRBJ1-2	TRBV27	-	CASSRGWNYGYTF
TRBJ1-5	TRBV5-4	-	CASSVQGYQPQHF
TRBJ1-1	TRBV27	-	CASTRRMNTEAFF
TRBJ1-2	TRBV7-6	-	CASSLTGGYTF